A single sample is the source of the 28 T cell receptor beta chains below, sequenced in a study of blood T cells in healthy people across ages. The use of a sample-barcoded 5' primer and a J-beta primer mix characterized a second PCR of roughly 6 to 11 cycles. TCRdb called the 5' RACE reads again in MiXCR, with one record for every CDR3 protein. This sample yields 850,000 to 1,000,000 distinct CDR3 sequences, of which 45% to 50% are seen a single time; 13% belongs to the top ten. Source material: blood. The source of these receptors is a man aged 25 to 40 in good health.

The chain carries TRBV29-1 and TRBJ1-2; D unclear. This CDR3 contains 13 residues. Germline CDR1 SQVTM, CDR2 ANQGSEA. Trimming removed 6 bases at V and 8 bases at J, with 19 bases between. The CDR3 loop is CSVGPDGLKGYTF. The CDR3, as DNA: TGCAGCGTCGGCCCGGACGGCCTGAAAGGCTACACCTTC. The whole variable domain, remainder taken from reference TRBV29-1 and TRBJ1-2, is SAVISQKPSRDICQRGTSLTIQCQVDSQVTMMFWYRQQPGQSLTLIATANQGSEATYESGFVIDKFPISRPNLTFSTLTVSNMSPEDSSIYLCSVGPDGLKGYTFGSGTRLTVV.

This chain links TRBV7-8 with TRBJ2-7, with D tentatively TRBD2 (5 bases). The tail of the sequence fits TRBJ2-5 better, so the J call may be wrong. CDR3 length: 14 amino acids. From germline, CDR1 is SGHVS and CDR2 FQNEAQ. As DNA, the CDR3 is TGTGCCAGCAGCTTAGGGGTCCGAGGGGAGACCCAGTACTTC. Its protein is CASSLGVRGETQYF.

This clonotype was recorded a few times. The chain is built from TRBV3-1 and TRBJ2-7; possible D gene TRBD1, 5 bases. The germline V gene has CDR1 LGHDT and CDR2 YNNKEL (reference sequence). V gave up 3 bases and J gave up 9 bases, with 15 bases separating them. The CDR3 spans 13 residues. The CDR3 spells CASSQRAAGWQYF. The CDR3 bases are TGTGCCAGCAGCCAGCGAGCCGCAGGGTGGCAGTACTTC.

This chain uses TRBV4-2 with TRBJ2-7, with D perhaps assigned TRBD1 or TRBD2 (5 bases each). Near its end, the DNA agrees better with TRBJ2-5, so the J call may be wrong. Per the germline V gene, CDR1 is LGHNA and CDR2 is YNFKEQ. CDR3 size: 16 residues. CDR3 bases: TGTGCCAGCAGCCAAGCCGGGACCGAGGCTTTTAGGACCCAGTACTTC. Translation gives CASSQAGTEAFRTQYF.

A few counts support this clonotype. In DNA form, the CDR3 reads TGTGCCAGCAGTTTTCCTATAGCGGGGGGCACAGATACGCAGTATTTT. Its translation is CASSFPIAGGTDTQYF. The chain links TRBV12-3 or TRBV12-4 to TRBJ2-3; TRBD2 matches at 9 bases. This CDR3 has 16 residues. The V segment lost 3 bases and the J segment 1 base; nucleotides outside the gene matches: 5.

This chain uses TRBV20-1 with TRBJ1-2, with D possibly TRBD1 on 6 matching bases. The germline V gene encodes CDR1 DFQATT and CDR2 SNEGSKA (reference sequence). The CDR3 totals 14 residues. V lost 0 bases and J lost 4, with 12 bases in between. The CDR3 protein is CSARDARGGYGYTF. The CDR3 coding sequence is TGCAGTGCTAGAGATGCCAGGGGAGGCTATGGCTACACCTTC.

This clonotype was found a few times. V is TRBV12-3 or TRBV12-4 and J is TRBJ2-7; 9 nucleotides agree with TRBD1. After removal of 4 bases from V and 0 bases from J, the junction contained 4 bases not matched to a gene. This CDR3 is 15 amino acids long. The chain's CDR3 is CASSYGTGLSYEQYF. The CDR3 DNA reads as TGTGCCAGCAGTTATGGGACAGGGCTCTCCTACGAGCAGTACTTC.

The chain has TRBV6-5 and TRBJ1-1; D is unclear. The CDR3 has 18 amino acids. Looked up from germline, CDR1 is MNHEY and CDR2 is SVGAGI. Trimming pared 0 bases from V and 0 bases from J, leaving 17 bases between. The CDR3 is CASSYSSPSSSLNTEAFF. CDR3 DNA: TGTGCCAGCAGTTACTCGAGCCCTTCCTCCTCGCTGAACACTGAAGCTTTCTTT.

A few counts support this clonotype. The gene calls are TRBV5-1 and TRBJ1-4; 7 bases are shared with TRBD1. With 3 bases clipped from V and 6 bases from J, the junction kept 8 bases outside the gene matches. Germline assignment: CDR1 SGHRS and CDR2 YFSETQ. The CDR3 sequence is 15 residues long. This CDR3 reads CASSSPDRADEKLFF. The CDR3 DNA sequence: TGCGCCAGCAGCTCTCCCGACAGGGCGGATGAAAAACTGTTTTTT.

V is TRBV21-1 and J is TRBJ2-1; TRBD1, the table's D call, lacks a check against the DNA. TRBV21-1 is shown as a pseudogene. CDR3 length: 17 residues. The CDR3 reads CASSKGRGAHEYNEQFF. In DNA form, the CDR3 reads TGTGCCAGCAGCAAAGGGCGGGGGGCCCACGAATACAATGAGCAGTTCTTC.

The chain joins TRBV7-9 to TRBJ1-2, with unresolved D. Per the germline V gene, CDR1 is SEHNR and CDR2 is FQNEAQ (reference sequence). Trimming cost V 4 bases and J 6 bases, with 12 bases left between them. There are 13 residues in the CDR3. Here the CDR3 DNA reads TGTGCCAGCAGCTCCCCTAGGGTGGATGGCTACACCTTC. The encoded protein is CASSSPRVDGYTF.

The gene calls are TRBV27 and TRBJ2-5; D is possibly TRBD1 (6 bases). TRBJ2-7 matches the DNA end more closely, so the J call is doubtful. Germline V gene sequence: CDR1 MNHEY, CDR2 SMNVEV (reference sequence). The CDR3 contains 13 residues. CDR3 amino acids: CASSGQSSDEQYF. As DNA, the CDR3 is TGTGCCAGCAGCGGACAGTCGTCGGACGAGCAGTACTTC.

This clonotype appeared a few times. The genes are TRBV5-1 and TRBJ2-6; D might be TRBD2 (6 bases). V lost 10 bases to trimming and J lost 2 bases, with 25 bases between them. CDR1 and CDR2 from the germline V gene are SGHRS and YFSETQ. The CDR3 is 18 amino acids. In nucleotides, the CDR3 is TGCGCCTTAACTCCGGCGGGGAGAATGATAACTGGGGCCAACGTCCTGACTTTC. Translation: CALTPAGRMITGANVLTF. Based on the CDR3 plus reference TRBV5-1 and TRBJ2-6, the full variable domain is KAGVTQTPRYLIKTRGQQVTLSCSPISGHRSVSWYQQTPGQGLQFLFEYFSETQRNKGNFPGRFSGRQFSNSRSEMNVSTLELGDSALYLCALTPAGRMITGANVLTFGAGSRLTVL.

This clonotype was observed a handful of times. Germline and junction disagree at one end, which may indicate a read error. The chain combines TRBV7-2 with TRBJ2-1; D might be TRBD1 or TRBD2, each matching 6 bases. Germline V gene lookup returns CDR1 SGHTA and CDR2 FQGNSA. The CDR3 contains 17 residues. The chain's CDR3 is CASTLGGPLSSYNEQFF. The CDR3, as DNA: TGTGCCAGCACCTTAGGGGGGCCCCTAAGCTCCTACAATGAGCAGTTCTTC.

This clonotype was detected a few times. The gene calls are TRBV7-9 and TRBJ2-1; D gene unclear. CDR1 and CDR2 (germline): SEHNR, FQNEAQ (reference sequence). The V end lost 5 bases, the J end lost 1 base, and 12 bases lay between the germline ends. This CDR3 has 15 residues. CDR3 protein: CASSARIQSYNEQFF. Written as DNA, the CDR3 is TGTGCCAGCAGCGCCCGCATACAGTCCTACAATGAGCAGTTCTTC.

V gene TRBV4-2 combines with J gene TRBJ2-3, with unresolved D. The V and J ends lost 0 bases and 1 base respectively, with 14 bases between them. CDR3 size: 17 residues. Looked up from germline, CDR1 is LGHNA and CDR2 is YNFKEQ. The CDR3 DNA sequence: TGTGCCAGCAGCCAAGACCCCTACACCTTACGCACAGATACGCAGTATTTT. Translating it yields CASSQDPYTLRTDTQYF.

This clonotype occurred many times. CDR3 sequence reads: CSARDPGQRGGDTQYF. CDR3 sequence (DNA): TGCAGTGCTAGAGATCCGGGACAGCGGGGGGGAGATACGCAGTATTTT. The J gene is TRBJ2-3, the V gene TRBV20-1; 10 bases fit TRBD2. CDR1 DFQATT and CDR2 SNEGSKA come from the germline V gene (reference sequence). V lost 0 bases to trimming and J lost 5 bases; unmatched junction nucleotides: 8. This CDR3 has 16 amino acids.

The chain has TRBV28 and TRBJ2-3; D is possibly TRBD1 or TRBD2 (5 bases each). The CDR3 has 14 amino acids. V was shortened by 5 bases and J by 6 bases, with 15 bases between the two germline ends. Germline V lookup: CDR1 MDHEN, CDR2 SYDVKM. The CDR3: CASSRGPGQDTQYF. In DNA, the CDR3 is TGTGCCAGCAGTCGGGGACCAGGCCAGGATACGCAGTATTTT.

The chain links TRBV7-6 to TRBJ2-5; D uncertain. CDR1 and CDR2 from the germline V gene are SGHVS and FNYEAQ. Between the trimmed V and J ends, which lost 5 bases and 2 bases, there was a span of 18 bases. There are 16 residues in the CDR3. CDR3 region: CASSATRQRLQETQYF. The CDR3 DNA is TGTGCCAGCAGCGCCACCCGTCAGCGTCTGCAAGAGACCCAGTACTTC.

J is TRBJ2-3 and V is TRBV20-1; D perhaps matches TRBD1 (7 bases). This CDR3 is 15 amino acids long. Germline V lookup: CDR1 DFQATT, CDR2 SNEGSKA (reference sequence). Trimming took 6 bases from V and 1 from J, leaving 17 bases between them. The CDR3 nucleotides are TGCAGTGCCGACCAGGGGGTAGCGGGCACAGATACGCAGTATTTT. Its translation: CSADQGVAGTDTQYF.

The chain couples TRBV7-3 to TRBJ2-5; 7 bases map to TRBD2. V lost 1 base and J lost 5; bases outside the gene matches: 7. The germline V gene has CDR1 SGHTA and CDR2 FQGTGA. The CDR3 has 15 amino acids. The chain's CDR3 is CASSLNGRGRETQYF. CDR3 DNA sequence: TGTGCCAGCAGCTTAAATGGGAGGGGCCGGGAGACCCAGTACTTC.

The V and J genes are TRBV28 and TRBJ2-5, with 10 bases identical to TRBD1. This CDR3 contains 16 residues. Germline-derived CDR1 and CDR2 are MDHEN and SYDVKM. V gave up 5 bases and J gave up 3 bases; unmatched junction bases: 9. In DNA, the CDR3 is TGTGCCAGCAGTCCCCCCCGGACAGGGGGGAAAGAGACCCAGTACTTC. Translated: CASSPPRTGGKETQYF.

The chain is built from TRBV10-3 and TRBJ1-2; possibly TRBD1 for D (5 bases). This CDR3 spans 13 amino acids. V lost 10 bases, J lost 3 bases, and 15 bases lay in between. Germline V gives CDR1 ENHRY, CDR2 SYGVKD. DNA of the CDR3: TGTGCCACCGGGACGTCTTCTCACTATGGCTACACCTTC. Its translation: CATGTSSHYGYTF.

This rearrangement joins TRBV29-1 to TRBJ2-1, with unresolved D. Trimming cost V 7 bases and J 5 bases, with 12 bases left between them. Germline V CDR1 and CDR2: SQVTM, ANQGSEA. CDR3 size: 12 residues. The CDR3 DNA sequence: TGCAGCGCCCAACCGCTAGACAATGAGCAGTTCTTC. This gives the protein CSAQPLDNEQFF.

This clonotype was counted a few times. The rearrangement links TRBV7-9 to TRBJ1-2; 8 bases are shared with TRBD1. Germline V gene data show CDR1 as SEHNR and CDR2 as FQNEAQ (reference sequence). The CDR3 has 12 residues. CDR3 residues: CASGQGVYGYTF. The CDR3 bases are TGTGCTAGCGGACAGGGCGTCTATGGCTACACCTTC.

This clonotype was seen a few times. The chain recombines TRBV7-2 with TRBJ1-6; 8 bases fit TRBD1. The CDR3 length is 14 residues. J was trimmed by 8 bases and V by 5 bases; bases with no gene match: 5. The V gene's germline CDR1 is SGHTA and CDR2 FQGNSA. The CDR3 spells CASSPRQGHSPLHF. The CDR3 nucleotides read TGTGCCAGCAGCCCCAGACAGGGGCATTCACCCCTCCACTTT. The whole variable domain, filled in from reference TRBV7-2 and TRBJ1-6, reads GAGVSQSPSNKVTEKGKDVELRCDPISGHTALYWYRQSLGQGLEFLIYFQGNSAPDKSGLPSDRFSAERTGGSVSTLTIQRTQQEDSAVYLCASSPRQGHSPLHFGNGTRLTVT.

The rearrangement joins TRBV24-1 to TRBJ2-4; TRBD2 matches 8 bases. Germline loops: CDR1 KGHDR, CDR2 SFDVKD. V dropped 2 bases and J dropped 8; count of bases not matched to a gene: 4. This CDR3 is 14 amino acids long. The CDR3 DNA follows: TGTGCCACCAGTGATTCGCGGGGGGTGGACATTCAGTACTTC. This codes for CATSDSRGVDIQYF.

V usage is TRBV20-1 and J usage is TRBJ1-2; D unresolved. There are 13 residues in the CDR3. Germline lookup yields CDR1 DFQATT and CDR2 SNEGSKA (reference sequence). The germline V and J ends were trimmed by 1 base and 2 bases, with 8 bases remaining between them. The chain's CDR3 is CSARVTRNYGYTF. The CDR3 DNA is TGCAGTGCTAGAGTGACCCGAAACTATGGCTACACCTTC.